These 3 T cell receptor beta chains were all obtained from the same sample, sequenced in a study of blood T cell repertoires in COVID-19. Measured with immunoSEQ multiplex PCR; TCRdb has only the in-frame clones, and not every one. In the table there are under 95,000 clones, roughly 85% of which are singletons. The source material was peripheral blood. These TCRs come from a man aged 45 to 65 with COVID-19, enrolled during active disease.

The V gene is TRBV11-3, the J gene TRBJ2-3; 11 bases map to TRBD2. Germline CDR1 and CDR2: SGHNT and YENEEA. With V trimmed by 4 bases and J by 4 bases, 10 bases remained unmatched. The CDR3 is made up of 17 amino acids. The CDR3 sequence is CASSSPGGTSGPDTQYF. DNA of the CDR3: TGTGCCAGCAGCTCCCCAGGGGGGACTAGCGGCCCAGATACGCAGTATTTT. Combining the CDR3 with reference TRBV11-3 and TRBJ2-3 gives the whole variable domain EAGVVQSPRYKIIEKKQPVAFWCNPISGHNTLYWYLQNLGQGPELLIRYENEEAVDDSQLPKDRFSAERLKGVDSTLKIQPAELGDSAVYLCASSSPGGTSGPDTQYFGPGTRLTVL.

The chain carries TRBV6-5 and TRBJ2-7; tentatively, D is TRBD1 (5 bases). Germline V gives CDR1 MNHEY, CDR2 SVGAGI. The CDR3 runs to 14 residues. Trimming pared 6 bases from V and 4 bases from J, leaving 16 bases between. As DNA, the CDR3 is TGTGCCAGCAGAAACAGGTGGGCTCCATACGAGCAGTACTTC. Its protein product is CASRNRWAPYEQYF.

The chain couples TRBV5-6 to TRBJ1-4; no clear D gene. V gave up 6 bases and J gave up 8 bases, with 17 bases separating them. CDR3 length: 14 residues. Germline V gene sequence: CDR1 SGHDT, CDR2 YYEEEE. The CDR3 bases are TGTGCCAGCAACCGGGGAACTTTTGGGGAAAAACTGTTTTTT. Its protein is CASNRGTFGEKLFF.